This is a list of T cell receptor beta chains from one sample in a study of shared clonotypes between healthy human individuals. The protocol was immunoSEQ multiplex PCR, while the TCRdb copy is restricted to in-frame clones and leaves out a portion. This sample has some 2,000,000 clones, with almost 96% found just once. The sequenced material came from naive CD4+ T cells sorted from blood. The receptors shown here come from a young man in good health. Both conserved end residues are part of each CDR3. D genes are given only for firm matches. Where a row states a size, it is once, few, many or the class of an expanded clone; other rows omit it.

CDR3aa,CDR3nt,abundance,j_gene,d_gene,v_gene
CASRQTGANEKLFF,TGTGCCAGCAGACAGACGGGGGCTAATGAAAAACTGTTTTTT,-,TRBJ1-4,-,TRBV7-2
CASKPSGTGTSEKLFF,TGTGCCAGCAAACCTTCCGGGACAGGAACTTCTGAAAAACTGTTTTTT,-,TRBJ1-4,TRBD1,TRBV2
CASSLAQGAVNQPQHF,TGTGCCAGCAGCTTAGCGCAAGGGGCGGTCAATCAGCCCCAGCATTTT,-,TRBJ1-5,-,TRBV7-9
CASRLAKVWSNQPQHF,TGTGCAAGTCGCTTAGCGAAGGTCTGGAGCAATCAGCCCCAGCATTTT,-,TRBJ1-5,-,TRBV12-2
CASSRLTPLTDTQYF,TGTGCCAGCAGCCGACTAACACCCCTCACAGATACGCAGTATTTT,-,TRBJ2-3,-,TRBV7-9
CASSLGRSGGWGTDTQYF,TGTGCCAGCAGCCTGGGAAGGAGCGGGGGGTGGGGCACAGATACGCAGTATTTT,-,TRBJ2-3,TRBD2,TRBV11-3
CTSSSSGLAVSYEQYF,TGTACCAGCAGCTCGTCCGGACTAGCGGTATCCTACGAGCAGTACTTC,-,TRBJ2-7,TRBD2,TRBV7-2
CASSPSQTNFPSNQPQHF,TGTGCCAGCAGTCCCAGTCAAACTAATTTCCCGAGCAATCAGCCCCAGCATTTT,-,TRBJ1-5,-,TRBV27
CASSFSLRGQTEAFF,TGCGCCAGCAGCTTTTCCCTCAGGGGGCAAACTGAAGCTTTCTTT,-,TRBJ1-1,TRBD1,TRBV5-1
CAITPTGAGNTIYF,TGTGCCATCACCCCGACAGGGGCTGGAAACACCATATATTTT,-,TRBJ1-3,TRBD1,TRBV10-3
CASRRANEKLFF,TGTGCCAGCAGGCGGGCTAATGAAAAACTGTTTTTT,few,TRBJ1-4,-,TRBV2
CATSRDAWDEKLFF,TGTGCCACCAGCAGAGATGCCTGGGACGAAAAACTGTTTTTT,-,TRBJ1-4,-,TRBV15
CSVTAQGSNEKLFF,TGCAGCGTCACCGCACAGGGGTCTAATGAAAAACTGTTTTTT,-,TRBJ1-4,TRBD1,TRBV29-1
CASISIRAAPGPQHF,TGTGCCAGCATCTCTATAAGGGCAGCGCCCGGGCCCCAGCATTTT,-,TRBJ1-5,-,TRBV12-1
CASSTTGQNPYGYTF,TGTGCCAGTAGTACGACCGGGCAAAACCCTTATGGCTACACCTTC,-,TRBJ1-2,-,TRBV19
CASSSQRELFF,TGTGCCAGCAGCTCGCAGCGGGAGCTGTTTTTT,-,TRBJ2-2,-,TRBV7-2
CASSLSGSYNEQFF,TGTGCCAGCAGCTTAAGTGGGAGCTACAATGAGCAGTTCTTC,-,TRBJ2-1,-,TRBV7-9
CASSELKDEQYF,TGTGCCAGCAGTGAATTAAAGGACGAGCAGTACTTC,-,TRBJ2-7,-,TRBV6-1
CASRSGTETQYF,TGTGCCAGCAGATCGGGTACAGAGACCCAGTACTTC,-,TRBJ2-5,-,TRBV6-1
CASSMGLAVYNEQFF,TGCGCCAGCAGCATGGGACTAGCGGTCTACAATGAGCAGTTCTTC,-,TRBJ2-1,TRBD2,TRBV5-1
CASSIRLTSGTQYF,TGTGCCAGTAGTATTAGGTTAACCTCAGGGACCCAGTACTTC,-,TRBJ2-5,-,TRBV19
CASSDGDYPTAGVRNNEQFF,TGTGCCAGCAGCGACGGGGACTACCCGACCGCTGGGGTGAGAAACAATGAGCAGTTCTTC,-,TRBJ2-1,TRBD2,TRBV11-3
CASSYSGKETQYF,TGTGCCAGCAGTTACTCGGGGAAGGAGACCCAGTACTTC,-,TRBJ2-5,-,TRBV6-5
CASSLGLAGVPTGELFF,TGCGCCAGCAGCTTGGGACTAGCGGGGGTTCCTACCGGGGAGCTGTTTTTT,-,TRBJ2-2,TRBD2,TRBV5-1
CASSLGSGSPETQYF,TGTGCCAGCAGCTTAGGTAGCGGGAGTCCAGAGACCCAGTACTTC,-,TRBJ2-5,TRBD2,TRBV13
CASSPNLLRTLLAKNIQYF,TGTGCCAGCAGCCCCAACCTACTTCGCACCCTACTAGCCAAAAACATTCAGTACTTC,-,TRBJ2-4,-,TRBV4-2
CASSQEYRQAEYEQYF,TGTGCCAGCAGCCAAGAGTATCGTCAGGCTGAGTACGAGCAGTACTTC,-,TRBJ2-7,-,TRBV4-2
CASSYSSLAGKETQYF,TGTGCCAGCAGTTACTCTTCACTAGCGGGGAAAGAGACCCAGTACTTC,once,TRBJ2-5,TRBD2,TRBV6-6
CASSYEPGQNLSPLHF,TGTGCCAGCAGTTACGAGCCGGGCCAGAACCTGTCACCCCTCCACTTT,-,TRBJ1-6,-,TRBV6-7
CASSLEQIGDTQYF,TGCGCCAGCAGCTTGGAACAAATCGGGGATACGCAGTATTTT,-,TRBJ2-3,-,TRBV5-1
CASSRAGTRDTDTQYF,TGCGCCAGCAGCCGGGCCGGGACTAGGGACACAGATACGCAGTATTTT,once,TRBJ2-3,TRBD2,TRBV5-1
CAWSVVRDGSYNSPLHF,TGTGCCTGGAGTGTCGTGAGGGATGGATCCTATAATTCACCCCTCCACTTT,-,TRBJ1-6,-,TRBV30
CASSLLSEKQFF,TGTGCCAGCAGTTTATTATCAGAGAAGCAGTTCTTC,-,TRBJ2-1,-,TRBV28
CASSLLGGNSPLHF,TGTGCCAGCAGCTTACTAGGGGGCAATTCACCCCTCCACTTT,-,TRBJ1-6,TRBD1,TRBV11-1